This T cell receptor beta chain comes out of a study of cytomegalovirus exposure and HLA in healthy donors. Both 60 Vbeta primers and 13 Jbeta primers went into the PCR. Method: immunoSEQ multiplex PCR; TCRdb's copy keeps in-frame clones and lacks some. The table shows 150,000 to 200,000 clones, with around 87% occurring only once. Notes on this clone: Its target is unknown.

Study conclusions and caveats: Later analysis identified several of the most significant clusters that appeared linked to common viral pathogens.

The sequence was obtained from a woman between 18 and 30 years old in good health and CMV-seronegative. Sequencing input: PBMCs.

The DNA for the CDR3 is TGCGCCAGCAGCTTGGTGGGGACTAGCGGCTACGAGCAGTACTTC. It is translated as CASSLVGTSGYEQYF. This chain connects TRBV5-1 to TRBJ2-5; 11 positions match TRBD2. The tail of the sequence fits TRBJ2-7 better, so the J call may be wrong. The CDR3 has 15 amino acids. Per germline, CDR1 SGHRS and CDR2 YFSETQ.